This TCR beta chain stems from a study of vaccination effects on CD4 cells after COVID-19 (dated by TCRdb to 2022 to 2024). Background on the whole study: Participants received two doses of either the BNT162b2 or the mRNA-1273 mRNA SARS-CoV-2 vaccine. SARS-CoV-2 spike-specific CD4+ TCR repertoires from before and after mRNA vaccination were compared in COVID-19 convalescent patients and in infection-naive vaccine recipients. The full study included some 10 COVID-19 convalescent patients and a handful of SARS-CoV-2-naive healthy vaccine recipients. In the study, cultures from other donors were sequenced using the Oncomine TCR Beta short-read assay on an Illumina iSeq 100.

The investigation overall reported the following: Among healthy vaccine recipients, nearly all vaccine-induced clones were SARS-CoV-2 mono-reactive, and just 1 of 255 was cross-reactive with common cold coronaviruses. At late post-vaccination timepoints, both infection-induced and vaccine-induced clones showed marked clonal contraction, consistent with waning T cell responses. Limitations of the study were the small number of convalescent patients and the absence of early post-infection timepoints.

In the ViraFEST assay, PBMC were stimulated with viral peptide pools, and TCR sequencing was then used to find antigen-specific CD4+ T cell clonotypes based on their expansion. After approximately eleven days of culture, CD4+ T cells were isolated with the EasySep CD4+ T cell isolation kit. The absence of prior SARS-CoV-2 infection in healthy vaccine recipients was confirmed by negative nucleocapsid antibodies before and after vaccination. A few million PBMC per well were cultured with about 10 ug/ml peptides in IMDM containing 5% human AB serum, around 10 IU/ml IL-2 and gentamicin. Half of the culture medium was replaced with fresh IL-2-containing medium on days 3 and 7. Each peptide stimulation condition was cultured in triplicate wells unless otherwise noted. PBMC were separated from whole blood using Ficoll-Paque Plus gradient centrifugation and were then either cryopreserved at -140C or used fresh. Overlapping peptide pools spanned the spike proteins of SARS-CoV-2 and the common cold coronaviruses HCoV-NL63, HCoV-OC43 and HCoV-229E. The QIAamp micro DNA kit was used to extract genomic DNA from the cultured CD4+ T cells.

To prepare the library, the immunoSEQ multiplex PCR assay was applied. TCR beta CDR3 sequencing was performed on DNA from the cultured, isolated CD4+ T cells. In the original analysis: The analysis removed non-productive TCR sequences, trimmed reads to the CDR3 region, and retained only CDR3s that were 7 or more amino acids long. The MANAFEST web app was used to identify antigen-specific clonotypes by comparing expansion in peptide wells with expansion in reference cultures. For clones to be considered positive, expansion at FDR<0.05 versus reference and all other wells, an odds ratio above 5, and a frequency above 0.1% in two replicate wells were required. Clonotypes significantly expanded in SARS-CoV-2 spike wells and in at least one common cold coronavirus spike condition were defined as cross-reactive. Levenshtein distance calculated with the stringdist R package was used to assess CDR3 similarity, and unrooted trees were constructed with ape in R 3.6.1. The table comes from immuneACCESS by way of TCRdb, which keeps in-frame sequences with V and J called. Part of the clones is missing from these tables; in studies checked, under half for an unresolved V gene and the rest for unknown reasons. V and J calls plus clone size are reproduced from that table; the DNA served to infer D and trimming. The sample table contains tens of thousands of clones; only one count was recorded for 75% of them. Of the sample, 3.5% to 4.5% is held by the ten largest clones.

This clone came up once. Its cognate antigen has yet to be identified. No much larger clone is present one base from it, and per-base qualities are unavailable. The germline V gene specifies SGHRS as CDR1 and YFSETQ as CDR2. The junction carries 12 bases between V and J, which are trimmed by 7 bases and 3 bases respectively. From its cysteine to its phenylalanine, the CDR3 spans 13 amino acids. Left in the record is the CDR3 DNA by itself, 39 bases read in frame from the first base. The sequence derives from a human donor who received a COVID-19 vaccine. The chain employs TRBV5-1 and TRBJ2-3; matching of 6 bases hints at TRBD2 as the D gene. The input for sequencing was CD4+ T cells from PBMCs cultured with HCoV-OC43 spike peptides, taken before COVID-19 vaccination. Explained via the paper, the cell subset or site label denotes: HCoV-OC43 spike overlapping peptide pool stimulation. This receptor carries the CDR3 CASGIGGTDTQYF. The DNA sequence is given as TGCGCCAGCGGTATCGGGGGAACAGATACGCAGTATTTT.